Listed here are 10 T cell receptor beta chains from one sample, sequenced in a study of T cell changes during pregnancy in multiple sclerosis. Profiled with immunoSEQ multiplex PCR; TCRdb holds only in-frame clones, not every one. The sample includes about 69,000 clones, around 94% seen only once; the top ten take under 2%. The sequencing here drew on peripheral blood, taken in the third trimester of pregnancy. Receptors originate from a female donor in good health, enrolled as a control in a pregnancy study.

The rearrangement uses TRBV29-1 and TRBJ1-1; no firm D call. Trimming cost V 6 bases and J 0 bases, with 14 bases left between them. The CDR3 length is 14 residues. The germline V gene has CDR1 SQVTM and CDR2 ANQGSEA. The CDR3 here is CSVVGQTMNTEAFF. CDR3 nucleotides: TGCAGCGTAGTTGGGCAGACCATGAACACTGAAGCTTTCTTT.

There are a few counts of this clone. The chain is built from TRBV2 and TRBJ1-1; D gene ambiguous. Trimming took off 6 bases at V and 5 bases at J, with 19 bases between the two ends. Germline V gives CDR1 SNHLY, CDR2 FYNNEI. This CDR3 is 15 amino acids long. Here the CDR3 DNA reads TGTGCCAGCAGAGCCTGGGAGGCCCGACGGACTGAAGCTTTCTTT. It translates to CASRAWEARRTEAFF.

V gene TRBV14 combines with J gene TRBJ2-5; 11 bases are a match to TRBD2. Unmatched junction bases numbered 5, after V lost 0 bases and J lost 5 bases. The V gene's germline CDR1 is SGHDN and CDR2 FVKESK. This CDR3 comprises 16 residues. The CDR3 bases are TGTGCCAGCAGCCAAGATTTTAGCGGGAGGGCGGAGACCCAGTACTTC. This encodes CASSQDFSGRAETQYF.

The chain couples TRBV28 to TRBJ1-2; D may be TRBD1 (6 bases). V gave up 5 bases and J gave up 1 base, with 17 bases separating them. In germline, CDR1 is MDHEN, CDR2 SYDVKM. The CDR3 length is 16 residues. CDR3 amino acids: CASSRPSGGGNYGYTF. In nucleotides, the CDR3 is TGTGCCAGCAGTAGGCCGTCGGGGGGCGGTAACTATGGCTACACCTTC.

The CDR3 protein is CASCCLGVSYEQYF. The CDR3 DNA sequence: TGTGCCAGCTGCTGCTTAGGGGTTTCCTACGAGCAGTACTTC. V gene TRBV6-8 combines with J gene TRBJ2-7, with D perhaps matching TRBD1 (5 bases). Germline V CDR1 and CDR2: MNHGY, SAAAGT. Trimming cost V 8 bases and J 1 base, with 15 bases left between them. The CDR3 is made up of 14 amino acids.

The chain joins TRBV28 to TRBJ1-2, with 7 bases that match TRBD1. Per the germline V gene, CDR1 is MDHEN and CDR2 is SYDVKM. The CDR3 extends over 15 amino acids. J gave up 8 bases and V 4 bases, and 13 bases lay outside the gene matches. CDR3 nucleotides: TGTGCCAGCAGTTCATTAACAGGGGTTCTTGGAGGCTACACCTTC. It codes for CASSSLTGVLGGYTF.

The chain couples TRBV5-1 to TRBJ2-1; D call uncertain. CDR3 length: 15 amino acids. The V gene's germline CDR1 is SGHRS and CDR2 YFSETQ. Trimming left V 4 bases short and J 0 bases short, with 11 bases between. The CDR3 loop is CASSNGLLSYNEQFF. The CDR3, as DNA: TGCGCCAGCAGCAATGGGCTACTCTCCTACAATGAGCAGTTCTTC.

The gene calls are TRBV25-1 and TRBJ2-3, with D possibly being TRBD1 (5 bases). CDR3 length: 11 residues. With 5 bases removed from V and 8 bases from J, the gap between germline ends came to 8 bases. The germline V gene has CDR1 MGHDK and CDR2 SYGVNS. The CDR3 nucleotides read TGTGCCAGCAGTCAGGGCGGTACGCAGTATTTT. It codes for CASSQGGTQYF.

Of note for this clone: Compared with germline, one end of the junction differs, possibly owing to a read error. The rearrangement uses TRBV19 and TRBJ2-3, with 8 nucleotides matching TRBD1. Germline V CDR1 and CDR2: LNHDA, SQIVND (reference sequence). This CDR3 region has 17 residues. In DNA form, the CDR3 reads TGTGCCAGTAGTCTAGACGGGGGACAGGCTAGCACAGATACGCAGTATTTT. It translates to CASSLDGGQASTDTQYF.

This chain connects TRBV21-1 to TRBJ2-1; the table assigns TRBD2, which was not confirmed against the DNA. TRBV21-1 is classified as a pseudogene. The CDR3 length is 17 residues. The DNA for the CDR3 is TGTGCCAGCAGCAAGGGGACTCAGCGGGACCACTACAATGAGCAGTTCTTC. This codes for CASSKGTQRDHYNEQFF.